This note documents a single TCR beta chain sequence. Its antigen remains unidentified. The sample holds no much larger clone one base away, and base qualities are not on file. RNA was extracted with the RNeasy kit and roughly 0.45 to 1 ug was reverse transcribed using random hexamers. TCR beta CDR3 regions were amplified with the immunoSEQ multiplex PCR assay covering 54 Vbeta and 13 Jbeta segments. PCR amplification bias was corrected using a synthetic template baseline for primer optimization and computational correction. The published analysis was carried out like this. Reads were assigned to V, D and J genes according to IMGT and analyzed in immunoSEQ Analyzer, with only productive sequences retained. Clonality was computed as one minus Shannon entropy normalized by log2 of the number of productive unique sequences. For each patient and control, public and private clones were evaluated within the 100 most prevalent clones. A clone was defined as Susac-specific if it was absent from the healthy and MS cohorts, from roughly 990 published viral clones and from other ImmuneACCESS disease sequences. TCRdb applied fastp at Q25 and MiXCR to the public reads, then kept only in-frame beta chains. Every CDR3 protein is listed once, alongside the most common genes and DNA of its rows. The V and J calls and clone size are TCRdb's, not the authors'. This sample is represented by about 180,000 distinct CDR3 sequences; about 95% of them were singletons. Together, the top ten hold about 0.15% of the sample.

The germline V end is reduced by 1 base and the J end by 8 bases; junction bases left unmatched: 11. From its cysteine to its phenylalanine, the CDR3 spans 16 amino acids. Only the CDR3 part of the read is kept: 48 bases, read in frame from the first base. Looking up the germline V gene (reference sequence) yields CDR1 LGHDT and CDR2 YNNKEL. This entry comes from a study of CD8 T cells in Susac syndrome (dated by TCRdb to the late 2010s). Notes on the research overall: The study used repertoire sequencing to test whether antigen drove CD8+ T cell activation and differentiation in Susac syndrome. The study compared CD8+ T cell repertoire clonality among 11 to 12 healthy donors, around 14 Susac syndrome patients and fewer than 19 multiple sclerosis patients.

Peripheral blood CD8+ and CD4+ T cells from healthy donors, Susac syndrome patients and multiple sclerosis patients were profiled using high-throughput TCR beta sequencing. Treatment-naive patients with stable or active relapsing-remitting disease fulfilling revised McDonald criteria were used as multiple sclerosis controls. Bulk CD8+ and CD4+ T cells were purified by magnetic negative isolation, whereas CD8+ TEMRA cells were enriched by FACS. Blood was collected in EDTA tubes and processed within 24 hours, with PBMCs isolated through density gradient centrifugation. PBMCs destined for TCR sequencing were cryopreserved in liquid nitrogen and later thawed in a 37 °C water bath. The sorted or isolated CD4+, CD8+ and CD8+ TEMRA cells had a purity of 90% or higher. The paper as a whole reports these results and caveats: The number of individuals in the TCR sequencing and HLA analysis was recognized as being relatively small.

The clonotype was recovered from a human donor with multiple sclerosis. The chain joins TRBV3-1 to TRBJ2-1; 7 bases in the junction line up with TRBD2. Sequenced: CD8+ T cells from PBMCs. The DNA is as follows: TGTGCCAGCAGCCAAGGCGTGACTCCAGGGAGGGATGAGCAGTTCTTC. It encodes CASSQGVTPGRDEQFF.